Given below is one T cell receptor beta chain in context. What it binds is not known. This sample is part of a study of cytomegalovirus exposure and HLA in healthy donors. Points from the study as a whole: The authors listed 180 or so TCR beta chains as cytomegalovirus-associated. Several V segments, TRBV6-2 and TRBV6-3 among them, could not be told apart and were dropped. A later analysis appeared to link common viral pathogens to several of the most significant clusters. The study assumed roughly uniform donor sequencing depth for presence/absence analyses.

This CDR3 has 16 amino acids. Trimming pared 5 bases from V and 7 bases from J, leaving 26 bases between. Germline loops: CDR1 SQVTM, CDR2 ANQGSEA. PCR involved 60 Vbeta and 13 Jbeta primers. Here immunoSEQ multiplex PCR was the method, and the copy in TCRdb shows in-frame clones only, minus some. The sample holds 110,000 to 150,000 clones. This TCR was sampled from a man aged 40-55 years in good health and CMV-seronegative. This chain links TRBV29-1 with TRBJ1-1; perhaps TRBD1 as D (6 bases). The sample was PBMCs. CDR3 sequence reads: CSVPSPLGGQTIEAFF. CDR3 bases: TGCAGCGTTCCTTCCCCCCTCGGCGGACAGACAATTGAAGCTTTCTTT.